This T cell receptor (beta chain) was sequenced in a study of cytomegalovirus exposure and HLA in healthy donors. CDR1 is MGHRA, CDR2 YSYEKL, per germline. This CDR3 has 18 amino acids. Unmatched junction bases numbered 16, after V lost 3 bases and J lost 5 bases. Both 60 Vbeta primers and 13 Jbeta primers went into the PCR. Clones were sequenced by immunoSEQ multiplex PCR, and TCRdb holds only the in-frame ones, with some missing. This table holds around 130,000 clones, roughly 87% found once. The sequencing input was PBMCs. The sequence was obtained from a young woman in good health and CMV-seronegative. The rearrangement links TRBV4-1 to TRBJ2-3, with TRBD1 identical over 8 bases. CDR3 coding DNA: TGCGCCAGCAGCCATCAGCTATTCGGCAGGGGGCTTGGAGATACGCAGTATTTT. As protein: CASSHQLFGRGLGDTQYF.